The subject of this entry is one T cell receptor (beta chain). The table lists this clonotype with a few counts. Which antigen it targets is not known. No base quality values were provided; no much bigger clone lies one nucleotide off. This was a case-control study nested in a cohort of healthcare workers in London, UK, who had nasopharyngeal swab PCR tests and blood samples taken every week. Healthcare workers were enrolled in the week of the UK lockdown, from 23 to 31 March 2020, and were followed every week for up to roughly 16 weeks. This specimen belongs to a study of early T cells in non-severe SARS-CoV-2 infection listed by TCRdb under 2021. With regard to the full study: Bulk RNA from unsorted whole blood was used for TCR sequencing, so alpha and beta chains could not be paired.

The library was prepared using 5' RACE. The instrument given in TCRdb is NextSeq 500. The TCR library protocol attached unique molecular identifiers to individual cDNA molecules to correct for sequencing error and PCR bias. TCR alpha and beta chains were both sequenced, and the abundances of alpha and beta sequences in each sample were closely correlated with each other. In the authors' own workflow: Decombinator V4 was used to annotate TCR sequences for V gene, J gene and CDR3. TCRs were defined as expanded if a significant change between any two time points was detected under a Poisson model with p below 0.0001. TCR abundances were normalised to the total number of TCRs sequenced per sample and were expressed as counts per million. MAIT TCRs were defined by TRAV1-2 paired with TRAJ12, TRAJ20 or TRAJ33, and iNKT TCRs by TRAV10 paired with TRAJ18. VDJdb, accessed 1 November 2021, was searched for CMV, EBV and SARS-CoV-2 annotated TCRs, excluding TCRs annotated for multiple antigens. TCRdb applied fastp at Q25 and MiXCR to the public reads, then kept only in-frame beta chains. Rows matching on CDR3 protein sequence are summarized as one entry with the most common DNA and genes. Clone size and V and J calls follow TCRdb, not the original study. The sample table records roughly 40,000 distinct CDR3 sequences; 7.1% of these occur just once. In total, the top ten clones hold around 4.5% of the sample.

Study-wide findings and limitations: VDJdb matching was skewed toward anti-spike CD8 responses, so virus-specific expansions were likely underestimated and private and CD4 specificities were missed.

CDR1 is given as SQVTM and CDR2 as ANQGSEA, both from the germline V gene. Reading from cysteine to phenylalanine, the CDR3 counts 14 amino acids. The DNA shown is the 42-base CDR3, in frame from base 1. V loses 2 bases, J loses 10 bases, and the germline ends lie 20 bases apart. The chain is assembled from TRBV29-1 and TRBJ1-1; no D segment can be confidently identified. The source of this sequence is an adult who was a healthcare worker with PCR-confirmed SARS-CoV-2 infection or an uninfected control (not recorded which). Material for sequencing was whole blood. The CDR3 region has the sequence CSVEKLAELGGAFF. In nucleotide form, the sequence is TGCAGCGTTGAAAAGTTGGCCGAGCTAGGCGGAGCTTTCTTT.